The clone carrying this T cell receptor (beta chain) appeared a single time. Its matching antigen is unknown. Given a much more abundant clone one base away, this may be a read error. TCR alpha and beta CDR3 regions were amplified from RNA using iRepertoire nested multiplex PCR. One entry per CDR3 protein, called by TCRdb with MiXCR from the multiplex PCR reads. Among roughly 200,000 distinct CDR3 sequences listed, about 47% were seen once. This record comes from a study of glioma-infiltrating T cells. The study, taken as a whole, reports: Gliomas, especially low-grade, showed above-expected tissue-blood divergence; non-neoplastic patients showed below. Very few CDR3 sequences were shared between tissue and blood.

CDR3 length equals 14 residues. Germline CDR1 reads SGHVS; CDR2 reads FNYEAQ. Input material: glioma tissue, nonneoplastic brain tissue, or PBMCs (not recorded which). This chain uses TRBV7-6 with TRBJ1-1; no reliable D call. The sequence came from a human donor with low-grade glioma or glioblastoma, undergoing nonglioma brain surgery, or in good health (not recorded which). CDR3 in amino acids: CDSSLIPFEAEAFF. DNA for the CDR3: TGTGACAGCAGCTTAATTCCTTTCGAGGCTGAAGCTTTCTTT.